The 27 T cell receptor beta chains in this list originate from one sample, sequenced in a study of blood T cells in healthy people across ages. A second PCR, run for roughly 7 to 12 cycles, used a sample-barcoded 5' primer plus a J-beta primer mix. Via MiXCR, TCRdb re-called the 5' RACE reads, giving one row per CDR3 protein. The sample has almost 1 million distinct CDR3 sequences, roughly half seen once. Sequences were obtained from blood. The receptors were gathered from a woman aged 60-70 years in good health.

The chain's CDR3 is CASSFRVGKGLSRGYTF. CDR3 coding DNA: TGTGCCAGCAGTTTTCGGGTGGGGAAGGGGTTGTCGCGGGGCTACACCTTC. The chain combines TRBV28 with TRBJ1-2; tentatively, D is TRBD1 (5 bases). Deletions cut 3 bases from V and 8 bases from J, with 25 bases between. The length of the CDR3 is 17 residues. The germline V gene has CDR1 MDHEN and CDR2 SYDVKM.

CDR3 bases: TGTGCCAGCACCTCCAGAGGTGGCACTGAAGCTTTCTTT. Protein product: CASTSRGGTEAFF. The gene calls are TRBV7-2 and TRBJ1-1; D not resolved. Trimming removed 7 bases at V and 4 bases at J, with 13 bases between. This CDR3 comprises 13 residues. CDR1 is SGHTA, CDR2 FQGNSA, per germline.

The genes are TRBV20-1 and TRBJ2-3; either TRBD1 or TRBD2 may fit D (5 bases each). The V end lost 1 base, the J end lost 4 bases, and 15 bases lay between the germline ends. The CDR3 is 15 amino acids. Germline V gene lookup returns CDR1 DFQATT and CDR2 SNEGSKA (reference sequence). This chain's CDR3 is CSARGERGVADTQYF. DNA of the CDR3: TGCAGTGCTAGAGGGGAGAGAGGGGTCGCAGATACGCAGTATTTT.

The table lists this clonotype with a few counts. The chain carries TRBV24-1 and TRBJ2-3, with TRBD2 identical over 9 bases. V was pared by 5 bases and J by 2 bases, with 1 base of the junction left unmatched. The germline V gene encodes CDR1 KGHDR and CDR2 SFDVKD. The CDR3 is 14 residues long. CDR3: CATSGTSVTDTQYF. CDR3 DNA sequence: TGTGCCACCAGTGGGACTAGCGTCACAGATACGCAGTATTTT.

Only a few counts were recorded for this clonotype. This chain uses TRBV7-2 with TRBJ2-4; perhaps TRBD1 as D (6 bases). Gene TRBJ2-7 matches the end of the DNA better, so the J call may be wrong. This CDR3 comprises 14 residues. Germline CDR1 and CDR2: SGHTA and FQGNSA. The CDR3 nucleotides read TGTGCCAGCAGCTTTAGGGGGAAGGTAGACGAGCAGTACTTC. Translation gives CASSFRGKVDEQYF.

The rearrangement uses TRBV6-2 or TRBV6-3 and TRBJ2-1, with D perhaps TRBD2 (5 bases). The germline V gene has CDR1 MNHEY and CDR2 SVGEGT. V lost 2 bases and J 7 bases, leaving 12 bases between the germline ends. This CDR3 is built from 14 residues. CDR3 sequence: CASSYEGAGNEQFF. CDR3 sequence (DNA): TGTGCCAGCAGTTACGAGGGTGCCGGTAATGAGCAGTTCTTC.

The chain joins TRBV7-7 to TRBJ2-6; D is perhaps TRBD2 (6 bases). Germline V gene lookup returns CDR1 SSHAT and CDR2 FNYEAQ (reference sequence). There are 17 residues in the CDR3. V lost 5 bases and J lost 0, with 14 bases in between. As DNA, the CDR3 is TGTGCCAGCAGCCCCCAGGGACTGAGCTCTGGGGCCAACGTCCTGACTTTC. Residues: CASSPQGLSSGANVLTF.

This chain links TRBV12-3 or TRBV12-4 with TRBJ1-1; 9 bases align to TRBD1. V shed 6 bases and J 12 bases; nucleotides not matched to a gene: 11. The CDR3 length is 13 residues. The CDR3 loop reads CASSRDRVSITFF. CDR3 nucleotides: TGTGCCAGCAGCAGGGACAGGGTGTCTATTACTTTCTTT.

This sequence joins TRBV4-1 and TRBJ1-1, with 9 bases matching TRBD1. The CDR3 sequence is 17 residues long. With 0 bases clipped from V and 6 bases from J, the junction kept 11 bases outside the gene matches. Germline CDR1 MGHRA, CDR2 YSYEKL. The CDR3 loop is CASSQEASGTGRSEAFF. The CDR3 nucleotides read TGCGCCAGCAGCCAAGAGGCATCGGGGACAGGGAGGTCTGAAGCTTTCTTT.

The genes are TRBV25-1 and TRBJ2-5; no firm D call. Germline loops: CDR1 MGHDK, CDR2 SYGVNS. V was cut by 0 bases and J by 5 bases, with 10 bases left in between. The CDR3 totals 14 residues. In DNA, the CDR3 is TGTGCCAGCAGTGAATATAAAGGGCCCGAGACCCAGTACTTC. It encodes CASSEYKGPETQYF.

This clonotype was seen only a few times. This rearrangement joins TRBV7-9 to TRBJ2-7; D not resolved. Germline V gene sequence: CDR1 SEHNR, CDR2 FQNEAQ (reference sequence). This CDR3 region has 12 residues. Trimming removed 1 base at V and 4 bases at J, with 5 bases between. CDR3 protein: CASSLEQYEQYF. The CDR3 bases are TGTGCCAGCAGCTTAGAGCAGTACGAGCAGTACTTC. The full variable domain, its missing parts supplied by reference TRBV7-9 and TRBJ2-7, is DTGVSQNPRHKITKRGQNVTFRCDPISEHNRLYWYRQTLGQGPEFLTYFQNEAQLEKSRLLSDRFSAERPKGSFSTLEIQRTEQGDSAMYLCASSLEQYEQYFGPGTRLTVT.

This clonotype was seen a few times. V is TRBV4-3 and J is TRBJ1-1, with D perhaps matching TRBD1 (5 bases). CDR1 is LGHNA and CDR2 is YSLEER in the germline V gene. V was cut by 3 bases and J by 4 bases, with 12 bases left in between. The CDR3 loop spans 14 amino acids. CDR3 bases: TGCGCCAGCAGCCACCCAGGGAGAGGCACTGAAGCTTTCTTT. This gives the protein CASSHPGRGTEAFF.

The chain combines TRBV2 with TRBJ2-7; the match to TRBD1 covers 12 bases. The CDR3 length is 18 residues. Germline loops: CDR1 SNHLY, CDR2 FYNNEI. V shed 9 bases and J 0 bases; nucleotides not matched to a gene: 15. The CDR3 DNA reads TGTGCCAGTCGGGACAGGGGGCGATTTGTGGGGACCTCCTACGAGCAGTACTTC. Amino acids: CASRDRGRFVGTSYEQYF. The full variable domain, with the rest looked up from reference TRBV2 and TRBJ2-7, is EPEVTQTPSHQVTQMGQEVILRCVPISNHLYFYWYRQILGQKVEFLVSFYNNEISEKSEIFDDQFSVERPDGSNFTLKIRSTKLEDSAMYFCASRDRGRFVGTSYEQYFGPGTRLTVT.

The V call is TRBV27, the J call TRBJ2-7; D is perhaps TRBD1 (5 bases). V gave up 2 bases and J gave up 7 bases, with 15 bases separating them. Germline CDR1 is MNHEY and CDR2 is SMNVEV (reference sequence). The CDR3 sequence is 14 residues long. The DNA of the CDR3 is TGTGCCAGCAGTTTAGGCATTAGGGGATGGGAGCAGTACTTC. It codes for CASSLGIRGWEQYF.

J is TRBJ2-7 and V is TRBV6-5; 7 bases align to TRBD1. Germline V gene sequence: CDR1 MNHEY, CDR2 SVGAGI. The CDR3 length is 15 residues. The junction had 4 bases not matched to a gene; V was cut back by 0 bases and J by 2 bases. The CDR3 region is CASSYSRGQTYEQYF. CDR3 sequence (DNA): TGTGCCAGCAGTTACTCGAGGGGACAGACCTACGAGCAGTACTTC.

The CDR3 nucleotides are TGCGCCAGCAGCCAAGGGACAGGTACCTACACCTTC. Its protein is CASSQGTGTYTF. The rearrangement uses TRBV4-3 and TRBJ1-2, with 7 positions matching TRBD1. The CDR3 loop spans 12 amino acids. After removal of 1 base from V and 10 bases from J, the junction contained 3 bases not matched to a gene. Germline V CDR1 and CDR2: LGHNA, YSLEER.

The CDR3 region is CASSQDWQSSDTQYF. In nucleotides, the CDR3 is TGCGCCAGCAGCCAAGATTGGCAGTCTTCAGATACGCAGTATTTT. The genes are TRBV4-3 and TRBJ2-3; D is unclear. Trimming removed 0 bases from V and 4 bases from J, with 11 bases in between. The CDR3 sequence is 15 residues long. CDR1 and CDR2 (germline): LGHNA, YSLEER.

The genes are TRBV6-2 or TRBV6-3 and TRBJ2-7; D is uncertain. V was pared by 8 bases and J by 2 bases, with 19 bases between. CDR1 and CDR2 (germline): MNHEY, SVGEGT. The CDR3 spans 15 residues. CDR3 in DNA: TGTGCCAGCGGCTCTGATCTCCCTCAACCCTACGAGCAGTACTTC. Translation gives CASGSDLPQPYEQYF.

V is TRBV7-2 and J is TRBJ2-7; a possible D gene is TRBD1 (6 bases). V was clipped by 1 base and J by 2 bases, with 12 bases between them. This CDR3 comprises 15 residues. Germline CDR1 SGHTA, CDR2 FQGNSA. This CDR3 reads CASSLVTGSTYEQYF. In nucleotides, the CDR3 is TGTGCCAGCAGCTTAGTGACAGGTAGTACCTACGAGCAGTACTTC. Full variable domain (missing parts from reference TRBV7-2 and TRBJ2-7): GAGVSQSPSNKVTEKGKDVELRCDPISGHTALYWYRQSLGQGLEFLIYFQGNSAPDKSGLPSDRFSAERTGGSVSTLTIQRTQQEDSAVYLCASSLVTGSTYEQYFGPGTRLTVT.

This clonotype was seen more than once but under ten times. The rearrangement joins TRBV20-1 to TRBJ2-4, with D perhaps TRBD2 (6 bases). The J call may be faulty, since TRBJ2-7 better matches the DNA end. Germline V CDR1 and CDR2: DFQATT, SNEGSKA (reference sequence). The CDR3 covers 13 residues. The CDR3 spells CSLIGRIPYEQYF. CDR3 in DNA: TGCAGTTTAATAGGGAGGATACCCTACGAGCAGTACTTC.

The CDR3 DNA sequence: TGCGCCAGCAGCCAAGAGGAACTGGGAGGCTACACCTTC. Protein: CASSQEELGGYTF. The genes are TRBV4-1 and TRBJ1-2; D not resolved. Trimming took 0 bases from V and 8 from J, leaving 10 bases between them. The CDR3 runs 13 residues. Germline V gives CDR1 MGHRA, CDR2 YSYEKL.

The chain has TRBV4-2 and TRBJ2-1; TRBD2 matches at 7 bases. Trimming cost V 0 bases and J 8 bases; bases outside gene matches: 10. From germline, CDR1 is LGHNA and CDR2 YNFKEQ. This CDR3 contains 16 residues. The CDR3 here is CASSQDLRENPDEQFF. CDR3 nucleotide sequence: TGTGCCAGCAGCCAAGATCTGCGGGAGAATCCTGATGAGCAGTTCTTC.

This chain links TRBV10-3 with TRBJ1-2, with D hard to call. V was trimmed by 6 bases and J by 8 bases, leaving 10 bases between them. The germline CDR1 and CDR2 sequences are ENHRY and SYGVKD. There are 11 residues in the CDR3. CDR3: CAISADGGYTF. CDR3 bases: TGTGCCATCAGCGCGGATGGCGGCTACACCTTC.

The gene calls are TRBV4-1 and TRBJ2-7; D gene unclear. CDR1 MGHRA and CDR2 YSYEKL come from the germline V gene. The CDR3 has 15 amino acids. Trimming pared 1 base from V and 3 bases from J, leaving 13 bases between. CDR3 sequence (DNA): TGCGCCAGCAGCCAAGTCGGAAAGAAACTCTACGAGCAGTACTTC. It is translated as CASSQVGKKLYEQYF.

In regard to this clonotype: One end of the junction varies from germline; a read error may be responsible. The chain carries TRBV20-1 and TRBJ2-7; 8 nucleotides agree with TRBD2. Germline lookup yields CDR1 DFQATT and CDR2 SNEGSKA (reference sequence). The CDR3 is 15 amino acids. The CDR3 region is CSVRPISGNTYEQYF. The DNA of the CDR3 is TGCAGTGTTAGACCCATTAGCGGGAACACCTACGAGCAGTACTTC.

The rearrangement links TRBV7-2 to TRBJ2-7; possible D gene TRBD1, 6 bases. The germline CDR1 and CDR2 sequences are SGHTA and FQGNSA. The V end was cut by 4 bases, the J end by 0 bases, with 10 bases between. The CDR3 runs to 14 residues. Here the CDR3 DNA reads TGTGCCAGCAGCTCGACAGGAGCCTCCTACGAGCAGTACTTC. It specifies CASSSTGASYEQYF.

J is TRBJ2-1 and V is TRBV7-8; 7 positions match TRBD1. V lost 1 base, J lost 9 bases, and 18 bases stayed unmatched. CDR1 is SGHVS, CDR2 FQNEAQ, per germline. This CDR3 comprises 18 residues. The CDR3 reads CASSLGETGLPFPREQFF. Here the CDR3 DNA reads TGTGCCAGCAGCTTAGGCGAGACAGGGTTGCCCTTTCCTCGTGAGCAGTTCTTC. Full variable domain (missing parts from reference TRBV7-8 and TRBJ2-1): GAGVSQSPRYKVAKRGQDVALRCDPISGHVSLFWYQQALGQGPEFLTYFQNEAQLDKSGLPSDRFFAERPEGSVSTLKIQRTQQEDSAVYLCASSLGETGLPFPREQFFGPGTRLTVL.